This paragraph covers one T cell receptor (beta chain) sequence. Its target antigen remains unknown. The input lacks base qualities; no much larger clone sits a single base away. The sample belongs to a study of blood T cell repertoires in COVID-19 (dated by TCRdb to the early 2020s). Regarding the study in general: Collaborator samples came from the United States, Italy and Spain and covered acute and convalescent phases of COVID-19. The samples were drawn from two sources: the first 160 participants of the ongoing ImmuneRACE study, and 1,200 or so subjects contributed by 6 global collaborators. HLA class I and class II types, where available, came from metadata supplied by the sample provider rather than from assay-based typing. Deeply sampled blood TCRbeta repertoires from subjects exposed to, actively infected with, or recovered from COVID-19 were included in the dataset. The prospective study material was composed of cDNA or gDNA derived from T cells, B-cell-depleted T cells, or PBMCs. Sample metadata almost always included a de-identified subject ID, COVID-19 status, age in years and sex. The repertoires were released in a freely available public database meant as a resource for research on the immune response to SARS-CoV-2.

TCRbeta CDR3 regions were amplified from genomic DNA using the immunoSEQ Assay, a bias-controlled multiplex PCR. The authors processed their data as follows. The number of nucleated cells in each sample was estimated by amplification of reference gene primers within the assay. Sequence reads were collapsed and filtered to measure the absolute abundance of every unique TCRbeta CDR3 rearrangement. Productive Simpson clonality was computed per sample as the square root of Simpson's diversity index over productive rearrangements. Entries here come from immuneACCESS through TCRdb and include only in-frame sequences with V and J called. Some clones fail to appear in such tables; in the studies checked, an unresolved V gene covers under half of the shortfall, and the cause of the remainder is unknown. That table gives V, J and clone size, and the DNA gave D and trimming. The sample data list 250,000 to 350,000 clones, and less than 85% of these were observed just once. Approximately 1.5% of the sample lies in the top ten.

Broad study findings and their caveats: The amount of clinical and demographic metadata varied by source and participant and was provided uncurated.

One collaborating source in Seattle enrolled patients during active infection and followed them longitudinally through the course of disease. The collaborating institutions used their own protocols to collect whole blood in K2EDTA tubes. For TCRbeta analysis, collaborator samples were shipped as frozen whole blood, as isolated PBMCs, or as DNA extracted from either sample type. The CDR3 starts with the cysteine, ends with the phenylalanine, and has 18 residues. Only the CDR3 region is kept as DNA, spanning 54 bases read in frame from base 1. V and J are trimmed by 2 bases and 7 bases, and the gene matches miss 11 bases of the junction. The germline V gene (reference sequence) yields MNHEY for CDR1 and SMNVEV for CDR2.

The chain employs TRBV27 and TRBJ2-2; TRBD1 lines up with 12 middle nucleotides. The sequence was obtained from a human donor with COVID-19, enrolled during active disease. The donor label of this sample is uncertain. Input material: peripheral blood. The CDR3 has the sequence CASSLVGTGGYSHGELFF. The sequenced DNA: TGTGCCAGCAGTTTAGTCGGGACAGGGGGCTATAGTCACGGGGAGCTGTTTTTT.